Listed here are 7 T cell receptor beta chains from one sample, sequenced in a study of blood T cell repertoires in COVID-19. Profiled with immunoSEQ multiplex PCR; TCRdb holds only in-frame clones, not every one. The table shows around 70,000 clones, with 70% to 85% occurring only once. The sample was peripheral blood. These receptors were taken from a man in his fifties or sixties with active or convalescent COVID-19.

The genes are TRBV20-1 and TRBJ1-5, with a weak D call TRBD1 (5 bases). Trimming removed 3 bases at V and 1 base at J, with 13 bases between. The length of the CDR3 is 15 residues. Germline V gives CDR1 DFQATT, CDR2 SNEGSKA (reference sequence). The CDR3 nucleotides read TGCAGTGCTAGTGAATGGGGGGGAAGCAATCAGCCCCAGCATTTT. Its protein is CSASEWGGSNQPQHF.

The chain has TRBV6-5 and TRBJ1-2; a possible D gene is TRBD1 (5 bases). This CDR3 comprises 12 residues. The V end lost 9 bases, the J end lost 3 bases, and 11 bases lay between the germline ends. In germline, CDR1 is MNHEY, CDR2 SVGAGI. The CDR3 loop is CARKTADYGYTF. The DNA of the CDR3 is TGTGCCAGGAAGACAGCCGACTATGGCTACACCTTC.

The chain combines TRBV18 with TRBJ2-5, with D possibly TRBD1 on 5 matching bases. Germline CDR1 is KGHSH and CDR2 is LQKENI. Trimming shortened V by 0 bases and J by 4 bases, and 18 bases separated the two germline ends. The CDR3 runs to 17 residues. This chain's CDR3 is CASSPPGRVFSGETQYF. The CDR3, as DNA: TGTGCCAGCTCACCACCGGGCAGGGTATTTTCGGGAGAGACCCAGTACTTC.

This clone is a singleton in its sample. This sequence joins TRBV5-1 and TRBJ2-3; 7 bases are shared with TRBD2. There are 15 residues in the CDR3. CDR1 is SGHRS, CDR2 YFSETQ, per germline. With V trimmed by 4 bases and J by 0 bases, 5 bases remained unmatched. CDR3 residues: CASSNPSGSTDTQYF. The CDR3 DNA reads TGCGCCAGCAGCAACCCTAGCGGAAGCACAGATACGCAGTATTTT.

The CDR3 coding sequence is TGTGCCAGCCTCGGCGGGACTCTAAGGACTGAAGCTTTCTTT. The encoded protein is CASLGGTLRTEAFF. The chain is built from TRBV5-5 and TRBJ1-1; tentatively, D is TRBD1 (5 bases). Germline values: CDR1 SGHKS, CDR2 YYEKEE (reference sequence). This CDR3 contains 14 residues. V was pared by 7 bases and J by 5 bases, with 18 bases between.

The genes are TRBV30 and TRBJ1-4, with D hard to call. V gave up 0 bases and J gave up 7 bases, with 6 bases separating them. The CDR3 runs 12 residues. The germline CDR1 and CDR2 sequences are GTSNPN and SVGIG (reference sequence). CDR3 sequence: CAWSVLGEKLFF. DNA of the CDR3: TGTGCCTGGAGTGTACTCGGTGAAAAACTGTTTTTT.

The chain recombines TRBV11-3 with TRBJ2-1; D is unresolved. Germline CDR1 SGHNT, CDR2 YENEEA. This CDR3 is built from 13 residues. V was clipped by 6 bases and J by 7 bases, with 13 bases between them. The CDR3 coding sequence is TGTGCCAGCAGGTTGAACGGTGCTAATGAGCAGTTCTTC. This translates into CASRLNGANEQFF.